In its sample, the clone carrying this T cell receptor beta chain was seen a few times. These data come from a study of spatial heterogeneity in lung cancer. Study-level information: There were consistently more beta-chain sequences detected than alpha-chain sequences.

V was clipped by 2 bases and J by 6 bases, with 8 bases between them. CDR3 length equals 12 residues. The V gene's germline CDR1 is LGHDT and CDR2 YNNKEL (reference sequence). Indicated time point: sample taken at primary tumor resection. Unsorted whole RNA from tumor, nontumor lung or frozen PBMC underwent sequencing. The donor group consisted of roughly 70 patients who had untreated, early-stage non-small cell lung cancer. TCRdb ran MiXCR on the 5' RACE reads and lists one entry per CDR3 protein. Of some 52,000 distinct CDR3 sequences in the sample, approximately 7% were seen once. The receptor was isolated from a female donor with early-stage non-small cell lung cancer. J is TRBJ2-7 and V is TRBV3-1; D unresolved. Specimen: PBMCs, collected at surgery. DNA for the CDR3: TGTGCCAGCAGCCAATGGGTCTCCGAGCAGTACTTC. It encodes CASSQWVSEQYF.